Listed here are 26 T cell receptor beta chains from one sample, sequenced in a study of synovial regulatory T cells in juvenile arthritis. Profiling relied on immunoSEQ multiplex PCR, and the TCRdb table lists in-frame clones only, not all of them. The repertoire table contains approximately 10,000 clones. The sample taken for sequencing was Treg cells from blood. Subset denoted: remaining (HLA-DR-negative) circulating blood Treg cells. The receptors were gathered from a donor younger than 30 with juvenile idiopathic arthritis.

Here the CDR3 reads CASSLSTGPNQPQHF. The chain employs TRBV28 and TRBJ1-5; TCRdb proposes TRBD1, but this gene call is untestable without DNA. The germline V gene has CDR1 MDHEN and CDR2 SYDVKM. CDR3 length: 15 amino acids. Only the protein is available.

CDR3 amino acids: CASSYSLGHDKNIQYF. The chain employs TRBV6-6 and TRBJ2-4. Germline CDR1 is MNHNY and CDR2 is SVGAGI (reference sequence). The CDR3 contains 16 residues. Only the protein is on record.

This chain joins TRBV5-1 and TRBJ2-5; the D gene TCRdb calls, TRBD2, cannot be checked with no DNA. CDR3 length equals 14 residues. The nucleotide record is missing. Germline assignment: CDR1 SGHRS and CDR2 YFSETQ. The CDR3 loop reads CASSLGAVAETQYF.

CDR3 loop: CASSLAGGSSYEQYF. V is TRBV7-2 and J is TRBJ2-7. Germline values: CDR1 SGHTA, CDR2 FQGNSA. CDR3 length: 15 residues. No nucleotide data were recorded.

The J gene is TRBJ2-3, the V gene TRBV7-2; the TCRdb call, TRBD1, lacks DNA for checking. This CDR3 has 15 amino acids. No DNA sequence was recorded. CDR1 and CDR2 from the germline V gene are SGHTA and FQGNSA. The CDR3 sequence: CASSFDRGNTDTQYF.

The chain carries TRBV28 and TRBJ1-1; TCRdb gives TRBD1 as the D gene, but with no DNA this cannot be confirmed. The CDR3 has 14 amino acids. No DNA has been recorded. Looked up from germline, CDR1 is MDHEN and CDR2 is SYDVKM. CDR3 sequence reads: CASSFSVRGLGAFF.

V gene TRBV18 combines with J gene TRBJ1-3; absent DNA, TCRdb's TRBD1 call cannot be checked. Looked up from germline, CDR1 is KGHSH and CDR2 is LQKENI. The CDR3 loop spans 16 amino acids. Only the protein is on record. The CDR3 is CASSPKTGVSGNTIYF.

The gene calls are TRBV7-2 and TRBJ2-1. The germline gives CDR1 SGHTA, CDR2 FQGNSA. This CDR3 comprises 14 residues. The entry carries no DNA sequence. This chain's CDR3 is CASSRQDGDNEQFF.

The chain carries TRBV5-5 and TRBJ2-7; the D gene TCRdb calls, TRBD2, cannot be checked with no DNA. This CDR3 spans 20 amino acids. The protein alone is recorded here. Germline loops: CDR1 SGHKS, CDR2 YYEKEE (reference sequence). CDR3 in amino acids: CASSFNRASGDKAYSYEQYF.

The chain has TRBV15 and TRBJ2-3; TCRdb picks TRBD2, but there is no DNA to check that call. Germline V gives CDR1 LNHNV, CDR2 YYDKDF (reference sequence). This CDR3 is built from 14 residues. DNA is not recorded here. The CDR3 reads CATSRELAGDTQYF.

The V gene is TRBV30, the J gene TRBJ1-2. Germline V lookup: CDR1 GTSNPN, CDR2 SVGIG (reference sequence). There are 13 residues in the CDR3. No DNA was logged. The CDR3 here is CAWSEGRNYGYTF.

The chain is built from TRBV20-1 and TRBJ2-7; absent DNA, TCRdb's TRBD1 call cannot be checked. The CDR3 is 11 amino acids. No coding sequence is recorded. The germline CDR1 and CDR2 sequences are DFQATT and SNEGSKA (reference sequence). The CDR3 is CSARQGYEQYF.

The rearrangement uses TRBV7-3 and TRBJ2-2; TCRdb returns TRBD2, unconfirmable since there is no DNA. The CDR3 extends over 14 amino acids. DNA was not recorded. Germline V gene data show CDR1 as SGHTA and CDR2 as FQGTGA. This chain's CDR3 is CASSPTAIAGELFF.

This rearrangement joins TRBV7-9 to TRBJ1-4; with no DNA, the TCRdb D assignment of TRBD1 cannot be verified. Per the germline V gene, CDR1 is SEHNR and CDR2 is FQNEAQ (reference sequence). This CDR3 comprises 18 residues. No DNA has been recorded. The CDR3 sequence: CASSPGQGGTATNEKLFF.

J is TRBJ1-5 and V is TRBV30. The CDR3 runs 12 residues. This entry has no DNA. CDR1 is GTSNPN, CDR2 SVGIG, per germline (reference sequence). Here the CDR3 reads CAWTLPGQPQHF. Supplemented by reference TRBV30 and TRBJ1-5, the full variable domain reads SQTIHQWPATLVQPVGSPLSLECTVEGTSNPNLYWYRQAAGRGLQLLFYSVGIGQISSEVPQNLSASRPQDRQFILSSKKLLLSDSGFYLCAWTLPGQPQHFGDGTRLSIL.

The chain uses TRBV6-6 and TRBJ2-2; TCRdb gives TRBD1 as the D gene, but with no DNA this cannot be confirmed. Germline V gives CDR1 MNHNY, CDR2 SVGAGI (reference sequence). The CDR3 totals 16 residues. No DNA was logged. The CDR3 loop is CASSQTGGANTGELFF.

The rearrangement uses TRBV2 and TRBJ2-3; the D call from TCRdb, TRBD2, cannot be confirmed without DNA. The CDR3 is 17 residues long. No coding sequence is recorded. Germline lookup yields CDR1 SNHLY and CDR2 FYNNEI. The CDR3 sequence: CASSRKTSGRSTDTQYF.

The chain is built from TRBV28 and TRBJ1-2. Germline assignment: CDR1 MDHEN and CDR2 SYDVKM. The CDR3 has 14 residues. The DNA sequence is not available. CDR3: CASTKLGRFYGYTF.

The chain joins TRBV6-6 to TRBJ1-2; TCRdb proposes TRBD1, but this gene call is untestable without DNA. Per the germline V gene, CDR1 is MNHNY and CDR2 is SVGAGI (reference sequence). This CDR3 spans 14 amino acids. A DNA sequence was not provided. The CDR3 protein is CASSASGTGVGYTF.

V gene TRBV7-2 combines with J gene TRBJ1-2; the D call of TRBD1 rests on TCRdb alone, since no DNA is present to check it. Germline V gene sequence: CDR1 SGHTA, CDR2 FQGNSA. The CDR3 length is 15 residues. No DNA is listed. CDR3 sequence reads: CASSYGQGAFYGYTF.

The chain carries TRBV6-5 and TRBJ1-3. The CDR3 is 15 residues long. No DNA appears here. Germline V gives CDR1 MNHEY, CDR2 SVGAGI. CDR3 in amino acids: CASSYTGAPGNTIYF.

The rearrangement joins TRBV19 to TRBJ2-3; TCRdb names TRBD2, which stays unverified in the absence of DNA. From germline, CDR1 is LNHDA and CDR2 SQIVND (reference sequence). The CDR3 loop spans 13 amino acids. DNA is not recorded here. The CDR3 here is CASALTGRDTQYF.

The V and J genes are TRBV20-1 and TRBJ1-1. This CDR3 is 9 amino acids long. The DNA is unrecorded. The germline CDR1 and CDR2 sequences are DFQATT and SNEGSKA (reference sequence). The CDR3 loop reads CSADSEAFF.

CDR3 residues: CASSLGGNKNEQFF. The chain links TRBV7-6 to TRBJ2-1; there is no DNA to check the TCRdb D call of TRBD2. The CDR3 length is 14 residues. No nucleotide data were recorded. Germline V CDR1 and CDR2: SGHVS, FNYEAQ.

V and J are TRBV19 and TRBJ1-5; the TRBD1 assignment by TCRdb is unverifiable without DNA. The CDR3 has 15 amino acids. DNA for this receptor is not on file. From germline, CDR1 is LNHDA and CDR2 SQIVND (reference sequence). The CDR3 here is CASSPDRGPHQPQHF.

The CDR3 is CASSSFTTQYF. The V gene is TRBV2, the J gene TRBJ2-5. The CDR3 covers 11 residues. Nucleotide data are not available. Germline-derived CDR1 and CDR2 are SNHLY and FYNNEI. The full variable domain, with the rest looked up from reference TRBV2 and TRBJ2-5, is EPEVTQTPSHQVTQMGQEVILRCVPISNHLYFYWYRQILGQKVEFLVSFYNNEISEKSEIFDDQFSVERPDGSNFTLKIRSTKLEDSAMYFCASSSFTTQYFGPGTRLLVL.